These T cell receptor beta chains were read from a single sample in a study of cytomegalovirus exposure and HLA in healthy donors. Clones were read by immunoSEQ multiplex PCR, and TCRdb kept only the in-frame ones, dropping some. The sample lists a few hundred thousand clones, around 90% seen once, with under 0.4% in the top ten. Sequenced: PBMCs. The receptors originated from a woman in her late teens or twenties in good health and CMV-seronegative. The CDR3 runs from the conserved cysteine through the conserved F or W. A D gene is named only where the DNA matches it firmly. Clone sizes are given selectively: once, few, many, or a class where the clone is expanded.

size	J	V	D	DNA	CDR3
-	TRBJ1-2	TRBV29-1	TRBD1	TGCAGCGTTGAAGGCGGGACAGGAAACTATGGCTACACCTTC	CSVEGGTGNYGYTF
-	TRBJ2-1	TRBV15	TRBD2	TGTGCCACCAGCAGAGATGCGGGACTAGCGGGGGGAATATCCTACAATGAGCAGTTCTTC	CATSRDAGLAGGISYNEQFF
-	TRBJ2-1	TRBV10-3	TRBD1	TGTGCCATCAGTGGGGGACAGGGGGCATTCAATGAGCAGTTCTTC	CAISGGQGAFNEQFF
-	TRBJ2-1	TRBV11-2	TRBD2	TGTGCCAGCAGCTTAGAGTCTAGCGGGGGACTGTACAATGAGCAGTTCTTC	CASSLESSGGLYNEQFF
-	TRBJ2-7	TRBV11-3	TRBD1	TGTGCCAGCAGCCCGCACAGGGGGCCCCACTACGAGCAGTACTTC	CASSPHRGPHYEQYF
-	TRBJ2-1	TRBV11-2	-	TGTGCCAGCAGCTTAGTTCGGAATGAGCAGTTCTTC	CASSLVRNEQFF
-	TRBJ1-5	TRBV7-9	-	TGTGCCAGCAGCTTCCCGGACACACATCAGCCCCAGCATTTT	CASSFPDTHQPQHF
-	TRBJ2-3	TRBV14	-	TGTGCCAGCAGCCAATATGATCTAGCGATAGCTAGCACAGATACGCAGTATTTT	CASSQYDLAIASTDTQYF
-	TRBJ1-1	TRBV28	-	TGTGCCAGCAGTTCCCCAACAGAACCGTTAATGAACACTGAAGCTTTCTTT	CASSSPTEPLMNTEAFF
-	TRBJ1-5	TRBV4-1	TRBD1	TGCGCCAGCAGCCAACCTTGGACAGGGATAAATCAGCCCCAGCATTTT	CASSQPWTGINQPQHF
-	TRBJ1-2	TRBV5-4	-	TGTGCCAGCAGCTTCTCGGGAAACTATGGCTACACCTTC	CASSFSGNYGYTF
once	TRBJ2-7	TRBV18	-	TGTGCCAGCTCACCACCCGGACAGACCTACGAGCAGTACTTC	CASSPPGQTYEQYF
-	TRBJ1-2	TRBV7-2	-	TGTGCCAGCAGCTTACGGGCAGGGGAGAACTATGGCTACACCTTC	CASSLRAGENYGYTF
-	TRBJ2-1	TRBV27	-	TGTGCCAGCAGTTTTCAGGGAAATGAGCAGTTCTTC	CASSFQGNEQFF
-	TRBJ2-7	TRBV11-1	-	TGTGCCAGCAGCTTATCAGTGGCCGAGCAGTACTTC	CASSLSVAEQYF
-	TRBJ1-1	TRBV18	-	TGTGCCAGCTCACCGTCGACAGGAATGAACACTGAAGCTTTCTTT	CASSPSTGMNTEAFF
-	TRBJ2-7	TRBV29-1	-	TGCAGCTGGATGGACTTAACCTACGAGCAGTACTTC	CSWMDLTYEQYF
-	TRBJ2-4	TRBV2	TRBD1	TGTGCCAGCAGCCCGGGACAGGGCTACATTCAGTACTTC	CASSPGQGYIQYF
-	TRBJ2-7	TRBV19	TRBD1	TGTGCCAGTAGTACCGGACAGGGATACGAGCAGTACTTC	CASSTGQGYEQYF
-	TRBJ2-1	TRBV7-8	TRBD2	TGTGCCACCTTACTCGGGACTAGCGGGTCCAGCTCCTACAATGAGCAGTTCTTC	CATLLGTSGSSSYNEQFF
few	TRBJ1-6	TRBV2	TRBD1	TGTGCCAGCAGTTACTCGACAGGGTCTTCACCCCTCCACTTT	CASSYSTGSSPLHF
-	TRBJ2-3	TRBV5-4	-	TGTGCCAGCAGCGTCCGGGAGCCTAGCACAGATACGCAGTATTTT	CASSVREPSTDTQYF
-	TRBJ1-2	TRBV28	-	TGTGCCAGCAGTTTCCAGGGAAACTATGGCTACACCTTC	CASSFQGNYGYTF
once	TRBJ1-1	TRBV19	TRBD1	TGTGCCAGTAGAGGACAGGTGAGCGCTGAAGCTTTCTTT	CASRGQVSAEAFF
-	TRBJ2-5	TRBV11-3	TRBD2	TGTGCCAGCAGCTTAGATCTTTTGGCGGGGGGGCCGCGTGAGACCCAGTACTTC	CASSLDLLAGGPRETQYF
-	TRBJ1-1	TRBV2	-	TGTGCCAGCAGGAATCAGGGGAATGTGAACACTGAAGCTTTCTTT	CASRNQGNVNTEAFF
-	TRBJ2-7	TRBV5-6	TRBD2	TGTGCCAGCAGCGGGCTAGCGGGGGACTACGAGCAGTACTTC	CASSGLAGDYEQYF
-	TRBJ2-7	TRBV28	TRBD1	TGTGCCAGCAGTTCGCGCCGGGGACAGGGGTCCTACGAGCAGTACTTC	CASSSRRGQGSYEQYF
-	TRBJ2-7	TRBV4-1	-	TGCGCCAGCAGCCAAGAGGGGACTTTCACCTACGAGCAGTACTTC	CASSQEGTFTYEQYF
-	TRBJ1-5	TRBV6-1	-	TGTGCCAGCAGTCGACAGTCTAATCAGCCCCAGCATTTT	CASSRQSNQPQHF
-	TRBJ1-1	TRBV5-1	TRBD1	TGCGCCAGCAGCTGGACAGGGGGTGTTGAAGCTTTCTTT	CASSWTGGVEAFF
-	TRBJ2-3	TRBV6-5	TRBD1	TGTGCCAGCGGACAGGGTAATCCAGATACGCAGTATTTT	CASGQGNPDTQYF
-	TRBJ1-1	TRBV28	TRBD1	TGTGCCAGCGAGGACAGGGAGTGGACTGAAGCTTTCTTT	CASEDREWTEAFF
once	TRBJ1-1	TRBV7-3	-	TGTGCCAGCAGCTTATACAGGAACACTGAAGCTTTCTTT	CASSLYRNTEAFF
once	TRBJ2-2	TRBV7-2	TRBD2	TGTGCCAGCAGCCTAAAGATCGGGGGGGCTTACACCGGGGAGCTGTTTTTT	CASSLKIGGAYTGELFF
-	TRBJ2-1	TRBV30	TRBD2	TGTGCCTGGAGGGAGGTGGCGGGGGGGCCGGGTGAGCAGTTCTTC	CAWREVAGGPGEQFF
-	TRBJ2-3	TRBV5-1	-	TGCGCCAGCAGCTTGGATTTGCTCCCCACCGGGGGCACAGATACGCAGTATTTT	CASSLDLLPTGGTDTQYF
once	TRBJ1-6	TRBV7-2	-	TGTGCCAGCAGCTTCCCTAATTATAATTCACCCCTCCACTTT	CASSFPNYNSPLHF
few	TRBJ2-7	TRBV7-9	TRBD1	TGTGCCAGCAGCTTAGGAGGGGGCAGCTACGAGCAGTACTTC	CASSLGGGSYEQYF
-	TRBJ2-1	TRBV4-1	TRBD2	TGCGCCAGCAGCCGCCCAGAGCGGGGGGGGTATGAGCAGTTCTTC	CASSRPERGGYEQFF
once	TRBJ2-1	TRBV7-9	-	TGTGCCAGCAGCTTCGAGTCGGGTCGCCCTTTCTTC	CASSFESGRPFF
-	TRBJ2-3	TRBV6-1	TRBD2	TGTGCCAGCAGTGAAGTCCCTAGCGGGGTTAGCACAGATACGCAGTATTTT	CASSEVPSGVSTDTQYF
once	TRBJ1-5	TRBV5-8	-	TGTGCCAGCAGCTTGGGGGTATTGGGCTCGGTTCAGCCCCAGCATTTT	CASSLGVLGSVQPQHF
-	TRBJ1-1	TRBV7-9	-	TGTGCCAGCAGCGAGCAGGACAGTAACACTGAAGCTTTCTTT	CASSEQDSNTEAFF
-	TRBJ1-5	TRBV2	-	TGTGCCAGCAGTGGGGGCAGGGAAAATCAGCCCCAGCATTTT	CASSGGRENQPQHF
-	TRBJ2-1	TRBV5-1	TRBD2	TGCGCCAGCAGCTTTGGGACTAGCGAGGACCTTAGGTTCTTC	CASSFGTSEDLRFF
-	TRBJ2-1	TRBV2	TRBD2	TGTGCCAGCAGTGAACTAGCGGGGGACTACAATGAGCAGTTCTTC	CASSELAGDYNEQFF
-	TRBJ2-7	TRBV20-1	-	TGCAGTGCTTACGGCTCCTACGAGCAGTACTTC	CSAYGSYEQYF
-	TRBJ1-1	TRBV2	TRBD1	TGTGCCAGAAACTCAGGGGGCACTGAAGCTTTCTTT	CARNSGGTEAFF
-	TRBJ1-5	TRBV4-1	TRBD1	TGCGCCAGCAGCCAAGGAGGGGGCTTAGGCAATCAGCCCCAGCATTTT	CASSQGGGLGNQPQHF
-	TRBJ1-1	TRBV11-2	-	TGTGCCAGCAGCTTACTGGTGGGGCAGGGACTTTCTGAAGCTTTCTTT	CASSLLVGQGLSEAFF
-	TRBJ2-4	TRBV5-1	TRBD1	TGCGCCAGCAGCTTTCAGGGGGAAAACATTCAGTACTTC	CASSFQGENIQYF
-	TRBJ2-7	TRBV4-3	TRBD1	TGCGCCAGCAGCCAAGAAAGGACAGGGGCCTACTACGAGCAGTACTTC	CASSQERTGAYYEQYF
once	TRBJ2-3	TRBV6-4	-	TGTGCCAGCAGTGTCGGGGGTTTAACAGATACGCAGTATTTT	CASSVGGLTDTQYF
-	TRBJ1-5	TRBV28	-	TGTGCCAGCAGTAGCGGCACAGGGTTGTATCAGCCCCAGCATTTT	CASSSGTGLYQPQHF